This T cell receptor beta chain was profiled in a study of T cell responses to AZD1222 COVID-19 vaccine (dated by TCRdb to the early 2020s). Some background on the complete study: A total of around 240 trial participants underwent TCR sequencing, of whom nearly 210 had received two doses of AZD1222 and 26 had received two doses of the MenACWY control vaccine. Trial participants were enrolled by age into subgroups of 18-55, 56-69 and 70-plus years, and around 150, 29 and 61 TCR-sequenced participants, respectively, were included in these subgroups. Results and caveats for the whole study, not just this receptor: Nearly half of unique spike-specific TCRs reportedly recognized epitopes outside regions mutated in the B.1.351 and B.1.1.7 variants. Because no day 14 peak-response samples were available, the repertoires could be characterized only after the peak T cell response. CD4 TCRs associated with the vaccine covered the entire spike protein, and the dominant responses were in regions 160-218 and 743-854. Only a handful of AZD1222 recipients were SARS-CoV-2 seropositive at baseline, limiting conclusions about previously exposed vaccinees. Most participants were white British and females outnumbered males, and the authors suggested that clonal diversity may have been underestimated. After two AZD1222 doses, spike-specific TCR breadth and depth were significantly higher than at day 0 and than in MenACWY recipients. In the small 56-69-year group, the increase in depth fell short of significance, most likely because of low power.

The CDR3 regions of human TCRbeta chains were subjected to immunosequencing. The paper's processing steps were these. TCRs in the repertoires were compared against a reference library of SARS-CoV-2-specific TCRs that had been generated with the MIRA antigen-specificity platform. Breadth meant the fraction of unique TCRs that were SARS-CoV-2-associated, whereas depth meant the fraction of total T cells that were SARS-CoV-2-associated. Each spike-specific TCR was assigned to its reactive spike region and to a CD4 or CD8 class using the MIRA data. Log10-transformed breadth and depth values were compared by one-way ANOVA with Sidak's multiple comparisons tests. TCRdb limited this immuneACCESS table to in-frame rearrangements with V and J called. A share of clones is missing; checked studies link under half to unresolved V genes, and the rest is unexplained. V and J calls and clone size are copied from that table; D and trimming were computed from the DNA. The table for this sample lists over 150,000 clones; roughly 90% of them were counted only once. The ten largest clones take up 4.3% of the sample.

The time point label corresponds to: about 28 days (+/-7) after the second vaccine dose. Because spike-specific TCR depth and breadth did not differ between the two schedules, AZD1222 recipients who got a second dose at roughly 4 weeks were pooled with those who got a second dose at roughly 12 weeks. Vaccinee samples were obtained from the UK trials COV001 and COV002, which included a single-blind randomized controlled phase 2/3 trial of AZD1222 (ChAdOx1 nCoV-19) in healthy adults. For TCRbeta chain sequencing, PBMC samples were collected from trial participants at day 0 and at day 28 after the second dose. The germline V gene specifies SGHRS as CDR1 and YFSETQ as CDR2. The CDR3 numbers 15 residues from cysteine through phenylalanine. The retained sequence is limited to the CDR3, 45 bases, with the frame set at the first base. The V end gives up 3 bases and the J end 1 base, leaving 4 bases in the junction not matched to a gene.

Points on this clone: The target of this receptor is not known. No base qualities exist here, and no much larger clone lies one base off it.

Sequencing used peripheral blood, obtained 28 days after the second AZD1222 dose. The sequence links TRBV5-1 to TRBJ2-7, and TRBD1 aligns with 10 junction nucleotides. This TCR derives from an adult who received the AZD1222 COVID-19 vaccine. The nucleotide sequence reads as follows: TGCGCCAGCAGCTCTGGGGGACAGGGGTCCTACGAGCAGTACTTC. Its amino acids are CASSSGGQGSYEQYF.